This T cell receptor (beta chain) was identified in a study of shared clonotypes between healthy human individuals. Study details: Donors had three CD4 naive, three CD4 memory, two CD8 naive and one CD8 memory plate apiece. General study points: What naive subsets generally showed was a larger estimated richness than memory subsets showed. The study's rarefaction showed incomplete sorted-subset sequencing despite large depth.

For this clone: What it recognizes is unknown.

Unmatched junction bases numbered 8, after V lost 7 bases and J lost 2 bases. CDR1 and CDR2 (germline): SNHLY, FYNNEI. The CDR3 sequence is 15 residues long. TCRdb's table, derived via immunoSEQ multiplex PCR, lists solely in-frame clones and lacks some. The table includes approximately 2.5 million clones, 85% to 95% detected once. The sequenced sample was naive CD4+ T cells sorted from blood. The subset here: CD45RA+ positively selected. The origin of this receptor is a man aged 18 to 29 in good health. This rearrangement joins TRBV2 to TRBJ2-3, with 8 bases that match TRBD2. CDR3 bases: TGTGCCAGCACCAAGACTAGCGCCATCACAGATACGCAGTATTTT. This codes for CASTKTSAITDTQYF.